The 32 T cell receptor beta chains below all came from one sample that was sequenced in a study of T cell repertoires in cytomegalovirus infection. Using its own MiXCR run on the reads, TCRdb lists one record per CDR3 protein. The sample holds roughly 250,000 distinct CDR3 sequences; 12% are singletons and the top ten take 1.5% to 2%. Sequenced sample: PBMCs. These receptor sequences come from a human donor in good health (CMV status not recorded). Some clones in this sample may be carry-over from other donors' samples.

This clonotype was counted many times. V gene TRBV7-2 combines with J gene TRBJ1-3; no reliable D call. Per germline, CDR1 SGHTA and CDR2 FQGNSA. This CDR3 has 16 amino acids. Trimming took off 5 bases at V and 2 bases at J, with 16 bases between the two ends. CDR3 sequence: CASSLMDHRTGNTIYF. CDR3 coding DNA: TGTGCCAGCAGCCTTATGGACCACCGCACTGGAAACACCATATATTTT.

In DNA, the CDR3 is TGTGCCAGTAGTATAGAAAGCAGCGGGAGCTACAATGAGCAGTTCTTC. Its translation: CASSIESSGSYNEQFF. The chain carries TRBV19 and TRBJ2-1; the match to TRBD2 covers 8 bases. The CDR3 is 16 residues long. Unmatched junction bases numbered 4, after V lost 0 bases and J lost 3 bases. The germline V gene has CDR1 LNHDA and CDR2 SQIVND (reference sequence).

The chain links TRBV7-9 to TRBJ2-7, with D unclear. The CDR3 loop spans 14 amino acids. Germline loops: CDR1 SEHNR, CDR2 FQNEAQ (reference sequence). Trimming removed 1 base at V and 5 bases at J, with 12 bases between. The CDR3 spells CASSLVRNSHEQYF. CDR3 in DNA: TGTGCCAGCAGCTTAGTGAGAAATTCCCACGAGCAGTACTTC.

This clonotype was seen at least ten times. The genes are TRBV12-3 or TRBV12-4 and TRBJ2-2, with 7 bases fitting TRBD1. This CDR3 contains 15 residues. The V gene end was trimmed by 2 bases and the J gene end by 1 base; junction bases not matched to a gene: 1. The CDR3 nucleotides read TGTGCCAGCAGTTTACAGGGGGTGAACACCGGGGAGCTGTTTTTT. Translating it yields CASSLQGVNTGELFF.

This clonotype showed up just a few times. The DNA for the CDR3 is TGCGCCAGCAGCTTGGTGGTCACCTTCACAGATACGCAGTATTTT. Its protein product is CASSLVVTFTDTQYF. This chain connects TRBV5-1 to TRBJ2-3; D remains unclear. Germline lookup yields CDR1 SGHRS and CDR2 YFSETQ. V lost 0 bases and J 2 bases, leaving 10 bases between the germline ends. The CDR3 loop spans 15 amino acids.

This clonotype occurred many times. CDR3 coding DNA: TGTGCCAGCAGCCGGGACAACACCTACGAGCAGTACTTC. Translated: CASSRDNTYEQYF. J is TRBJ2-7 and V is TRBV7-2; a possible D gene is TRBD1 (6 bases). The germline V gene has CDR1 SGHTA and CDR2 FQGNSA. This CDR3 has 13 residues. The ends were cut back, 5 bases at V and 2 bases at J, with 10 bases in the middle.

V usage is TRBV6-1 and J usage is TRBJ2-2; TRBD2 aligns across 10 bases. This CDR3 spans 17 amino acids. CDR1 and CDR2 from the germline V gene are MNHNS and SASEGT. With V trimmed by 5 bases and J by 5 bases, 11 bases remained unmatched. The CDR3, as DNA: TGTGCCAGCAGTACCCAACCGGGACTAGCGACAACCGGGGAGCTGTTTTTT. Translation: CASSTQPGLATTGELFF.

This clonotype was seen many times. The chain is built from TRBV14 and TRBJ1-5; 9 nucleotides align to TRBD1. Trimming took 4 bases from V and 0 from J; bases not matched to a gene: 10. The CDR3 is made up of 18 amino acids. Germline CDR1 is SGHDN and CDR2 is FVKESK. CDR3 sequence (DNA): TGTGCCAGCAGCCGCCGGGACAGGGTTGAGTATAGCAATCAGCCCCAGCATTTT. Translation: CASSRRDRVEYSNQPQHF.

This clonotype was seen repeatedly, ten times or more. The chain couples TRBV19 to TRBJ2-7, with 11 positions matching TRBD2. The germline CDR1 and CDR2 sequences are LNHDA and SQIVND (reference sequence). This CDR3 contains 16 residues. V shed 5 bases and J 3 bases; nucleotides not matched to a gene: 9. CDR3 nucleotides: TGTGCCAGTAGTGCCCAACTAGCGGGAGAGGGCTACGAGCAGTACTTC. Protein sequence: CASSAQLAGEGYEQYF. Variable domain in full (rest from reference TRBV19 and TRBJ2-7): DGGITQSPKYLFRKEGQNVTLSCEQNLNHDAMYWYRQDPGQGLRLIYYSQIVNDFQKGDIAEGYSVSREKKESFPLTVTSAQKNPTAFYLCASSAQLAGEGYEQYFGPGTRLTVT.

Ten or more counts support this clonotype. The gene calls are TRBV7-2 and TRBJ1-1; D remains unclear. The germline V and J ends were trimmed by 5 bases and 4 bases, with 14 bases remaining between them. The CDR3 length is 14 residues. CDR1 is SGHTA and CDR2 is FQGNSA in the germline V gene. CDR3 residues: CASSPGGSGTEAFF. Written as DNA, the CDR3 is TGTGCCAGCAGCCCGGGCGGGAGCGGCACTGAAGCTTTCTTT.

This clonotype was seen ten or more times. This sequence joins TRBV7-2 and TRBJ2-2, with D tentatively TRBD2 (6 bases). This CDR3 is built from 14 residues. Germline V lookup: CDR1 SGHTA, CDR2 FQGNSA. V lost 5 bases, J lost 5 bases, and 12 bases lay in between. The CDR3 loop reads CASSLGRGTGELFF. CDR3 coding DNA: TGTGCCAGCAGCCTGGGGCGGGGTACCGGGGAGCTGTTTTTT.

This chain joins TRBV9 and TRBJ2-7; TRBD1 agrees at 8 bases. This CDR3 is built from 15 residues. Germline loops: CDR1 SGDLS, CDR2 YYNGEE. V was clipped by 0 bases and J by 2 bases; unmatched bases: 4. DNA for the CDR3: TGTGCCAGCAGCGTAGAGGGGACAGGACCCTACGAGCAGTACTTC. Translation gives CASSVEGTGPYEQYF.

This clonotype was recorded a few times. The chain carries TRBV9 and TRBJ1-2, with TRBD1 matching 7 bases. The CDR3 has 15 residues. Trimming removed 3 bases from V and 0 bases from J; junction bases left unmatched: 5. The germline CDR1 and CDR2 sequences are SGDLS and YYNGEE. The CDR3 nucleotides are TGTGCCAGCAGCGCTGCACAGGGGACTAACTATGGCTACACCTTC. Protein: CASSAAQGTNYGYTF. Based on the CDR3 plus reference TRBV9 and TRBJ1-2, the full variable domain is DSGVTQTPKHLITATGQRVTLRCSPRSGDLSVYWYQQSLDQGLQFLIQYYNGEERAKGNILERFSAQQFPDLHSELNLSSLELGDSALYFCASSAAQGTNYGYTFGSGTRLTVV.

Concerning this clonotype itself: This sequence may be a read error, since a much larger clone differs from it by one base. This chain uses TRBV7-9 with TRBJ1-1, with 7 bases that match TRBD1. The CDR3 runs 14 residues. The germline gives CDR1 SEHNR, CDR2 FQNEAQ (reference sequence). The CDR3 reads CASGPRAGGTEASF. DNA of the CDR3: TGTGCCAGCGGACCGAGGGCAGGGGGAACTGAAGCTTCCTTT.

This clonotype was seen repeatedly, ten times or more. V gene TRBV2 combines with J gene TRBJ1-5; D not resolved. Trimming shortened V by 3 bases and J by 2 bases, and 11 bases separated the two germline ends. Germline values: CDR1 SNHLY, CDR2 FYNNEI. CDR3 length: 15 amino acids. The CDR3 nucleotides read TGTGCCAGCAGTGATTTAGGTGTTGGCAATCAGCCCCAGCATTTT. Protein product: CASSDLGVGNQPQHF.

This clonotype was counted between two and nine times. The CDR3 here is CASSQPHANTGELFF. CDR3 DNA: TGTGCCAGCAGCCAACCCCACGCGAACACCGGGGAGCTGTTTTTT. The chain carries TRBV6-2 or TRBV6-3 and TRBJ2-2, with D unresolved. The ends were cut back, 6 bases at V and 0 bases at J, with 11 bases in the middle. Germline CDR1 reads MNHEY; CDR2 reads SVGEGT. The CDR3 contains 15 residues.

In this sample, this clonotype turned up many times. The gene calls are TRBV7-2 and TRBJ2-5, with D perhaps TRBD2 (5 bases). With 5 bases removed from V and 9 bases from J, the gap between germline ends came to 22 bases. CDR3 length equals 15 residues. Germline V lookup: CDR1 SGHTA, CDR2 FQGNSA. In nucleotides, the CDR3 is TGTGCCAGCAGCCCCTATTCCGGGAAACCCGGGGCCCAGTACTTC. Protein product: CASSPYSGKPGAQYF.

This clonotype was found many times. The genes are TRBV11-2 and TRBJ2-2, with 7 positions matching TRBD1. CDR1 and CDR2 from the germline V gene are SGHAT and FQNNGV. Losses at the gene ends were 5 bases for V and 5 bases for J; bases not matched to a gene: 8. CDR3 length equals 15 residues. As DNA, the CDR3 is TGTGCCAGCAGCGTCCCCACAGGGGCAACCGGGGAGCTGTTTTTT. It encodes CASSVPTGATGELFF.

The chain joins TRBV10-3 to TRBJ2-7; 7 nucleotides match TRBD1. The CDR3 has 14 amino acids. The V segment lost 6 bases and the J segment 3 bases; nucleotides outside the gene matches: 8. CDR1 is ENHRY and CDR2 is SYGVKD in the germline V gene. The CDR3 DNA is TGTGCCATCAGATCAGACAGGGAAATCTACGAGCAGTACTTC. Amino acid sequence: CAIRSDREIYEQYF.

This clonotype was seen repeatedly, ten times or more. This chain links TRBV7-2 with TRBJ2-3, with a tentative D call TRBD1 (5 bases). The germline gives CDR1 SGHTA, CDR2 FQGNSA. Trimming removed 5 bases from V and 2 bases from J, with 14 bases in between. There are 15 residues in the CDR3. CDR3 coding DNA: TGTGCCAGCAGCGAAAGAAGGGGTCCCACAGATACGCAGTATTTT. Translating gives CASSERRGPTDTQYF.

This clonotype came up many times. CDR3 protein: CASSVREGDDIQYF. The CDR3 bases are TGTGCCAGCAGCGTACGGGAGGGCGATGACATTCAGTACTTC. The rearrangement uses TRBV4-2 and TRBJ2-4; 8 nucleotides match TRBD2. V trimming: 5 bases; J trimming: 8 bases; junction bases outside the gene matches: 8. Germline V gene sequence: CDR1 LGHNA, CDR2 YNFKEQ. The CDR3 length is 14 residues.

The chain recombines TRBV7-9 with TRBJ1-1; 7 positions match TRBD1. J lost 4 bases, V lost 2 bases, and 10 bases had no gene match. Germline-derived CDR1 and CDR2 are SEHNR and FQNEAQ (reference sequence). The CDR3 has 16 amino acids. The CDR3 sequence: CASSLRERGLRTEAFF. The CDR3 DNA is TGTGCCAGCAGCTTACGCGAAAGGGGGCTGCGCACTGAAGCTTTCTTT.

This clonotype was detected ten times or more. V and J are TRBV20-1 and TRBJ2-2; tentative D call: TRBD2 (6 bases). Germline V lookup: CDR1 DFQATT, CDR2 SNEGSKA (reference sequence). The CDR3 has 17 residues. Between the trimmed V and J ends, which lost 6 bases and 0 bases, there was a span of 20 bases. CDR3 amino acids: CSASRGTDYPNTGELFF. The DNA for the CDR3 is TGCAGTGCAAGTAGAGGGACGGACTACCCGAACACCGGGGAGCTGTTTTTT.

This clonotype was picked up a small number of times. This rearrangement joins TRBV19 to TRBJ2-3, with no clear D. Germline V gene data show CDR1 as LNHDA and CDR2 as SQIVND (reference sequence). V shed 3 bases and J shed 4 bases, with 14 bases lying between them. There are 15 residues in the CDR3. CDR3 amino acids: CASSIRASPPDTQYF. CDR3 DNA sequence: TGTGCCAGTAGTATCAGAGCAAGCCCCCCAGATACGCAGTATTTT.

Ten or more counts support this clonotype. V and J are TRBV5-4 and TRBJ2-2; no reliable D call. With 1 base removed from V and 7 bases from J, the gap between germline ends came to 8 bases. Germline V lookup: CDR1 SGHNT, CDR2 YYREEE (reference sequence). The CDR3 has 13 amino acids. The DNA for the CDR3 is TGTGCCAGCAGCTTGACCTCCATCGGGGAGCTGTTTTTT. Translation: CASSLTSIGELFF.

This clonotype was observed a few times. CDR3 nucleotide sequence: TGTGCCAGCGGCCCAGCGAATGAGCAGTTCTTC. Its protein product is CASGPANEQFF. The chain couples TRBV7-9 to TRBJ2-1, with no clear D. Germline lookup yields CDR1 SEHNR and CDR2 FQNEAQ (reference sequence). This CDR3 region has 11 residues. V gave up 8 bases and J gave up 7 bases, with 9 bases separating them.

This clonotype was found many times. The chain links TRBV7-8 to TRBJ2-1; a weak D match, TRBD1 (6 bases). From germline, CDR1 is SGHVS and CDR2 FQNEAQ. There are 17 residues in the CDR3. The V and J ends lost 2 bases and 2 bases respectively, with 16 bases between them. The DNA for the CDR3 is TGTGCCAGCAGCTTAATGGGGACAAGCGGCACCTACAATGAGCAGTTCTTC. This encodes CASSLMGTSGTYNEQFF.

This rearrangement joins TRBV19 to TRBJ2-3, with D possibly being TRBD2 (6 bases). Germline-derived CDR1 and CDR2 are LNHDA and SQIVND (reference sequence). This CDR3 contains 16 residues. Trimming pared 3 bases from V and 1 base from J, leaving 14 bases between. CDR3 sequence reads: CASSIGGTGGTDTQYF. In nucleotides, the CDR3 is TGTGCCAGTAGTATTGGAGGGACCGGGGGCACAGATACGCAGTATTTT.

This clonotype was observed a handful of times. The J gene is TRBJ1-1, the V gene TRBV20-1, with D unclear. The CDR3 contains 12 residues. Between the trimmed V and J ends, which lost 3 bases and 0 bases, there was a span of 5 bases. CDR1 and CDR2 from the germline V gene are DFQATT and SNEGSKA (reference sequence). The CDR3 DNA sequence: TGCAGTGCTAGCACTATGAACACTGAAGCTTTCTTT. This encodes CSASTMNTEAFF.

This clonotype has a count of ten or more. The V and J genes are TRBV28 and TRBJ1-6; 9 nucleotides line up with TRBD1. The CDR3 sequence is 14 residues long. Germline V lookup: CDR1 MDHEN, CDR2 SYDVKM. V dropped 5 bases and J dropped 7; count of bases not matched to a gene: 3. CDR3 sequence: CASSRTGENSPLHF. Written as DNA, the CDR3 is TGTGCCAGCAGTCGGACAGGGGAGAATTCACCCCTCCACTTT.

The chain uses TRBV14 and TRBJ1-1; the D gene is possibly TRBD1 (5 bases). Germline V gene sequence: CDR1 SGHDN, CDR2 FVKESK. The CDR3 is 16 amino acids. V was clipped by 0 bases and J by 3 bases, with 14 bases between them. The CDR3 nucleotides are TGTGCCAGCAGCCAAGACGGGCAGGGAGAGGACACTGAAGCTTTCTTT. Translated: CASSQDGQGEDTEAFF.

The sample holds many counts of this clonotype. The chain has TRBV20-1 and TRBJ1-6; D might be TRBD1 (5 bases). The CDR3 totals 14 residues. Germline V gene lookup returns CDR1 DFQATT and CDR2 SNEGSKA (reference sequence). The V end was cut by 3 bases, the J end by 7 bases, with 13 bases between. The CDR3 spells CSARGGGENSPLHF. In nucleotides, the CDR3 is TGCAGTGCTAGGGGGGGAGGAGAGAATTCACCCCTCCACTTT.